These 27 T cell receptor beta chains came from one sample sequenced in a study of identical twins. One entry per CDR3 protein, called by TCRdb with MiXCR from the 5' RACE reads. Among around 570,000 distinct CDR3 sequences listed, over 8.5% were seen once. This same sample was also part of a study on yellow fever vaccine responses in identical twins.

The source material was PBMCs. Receptors originate from a woman younger than 30 in good health.

The genes are TRBV20-1 and TRBJ2-6; perhaps D is TRBD1 or TRBD2 (5 bases each). The germline V and J ends were trimmed by 0 bases and 4 bases, with 10 bases remaining between them. This CDR3 has 15 amino acids. Germline assignment: CDR1 DFQATT and CDR2 SNEGSKA (reference sequence). The CDR3 loop is CSARDLRGGANVLTF. Written as DNA, the CDR3 is TGCAGTGCTAGAGATCTCCGGGGCGGGGCCAACGTCCTGACTTTC.

The chain recombines TRBV2 with TRBJ2-2; unclear D gene. Germline V gene sequence: CDR1 SNHLY, CDR2 FYNNEI. The V end lost 0 bases, the J end lost 0 bases, and 11 bases lay between the germline ends. This CDR3 region has 17 residues. Here the CDR3 DNA reads TGTGCCAGCAGTGAAGCAGTTAGGCGACCGAACACCGGGGAGCTGTTTTTT. Its translation: CASSEAVRRPNTGELFF.

This clonotype was observed a few times. The V call is TRBV2, the J call TRBJ2-5; D might be TRBD2 (5 bases). This CDR3 spans 15 amino acids. Germline CDR1 is SNHLY and CDR2 is FYNNEI. V shed 1 base and J shed 5 bases, with 14 bases lying between them. CDR3 residues: CASSEVGLARETQYF. In DNA, the CDR3 is TGTGCCAGCAGTGAAGTCGGGCTAGCCAGGGAGACCCAGTACTTC. Full variable domain (remainder filled in from reference TRBV2 and TRBJ2-5): EPEVTQTPSHQVTQMGQEVILRCVPISNHLYFYWYRQILGQKVEFLVSFYNNEISEKSEIFDDQFSVERPDGSNFTLKIRSTKLEDSAMYFCASSEVGLARETQYFGPGTRLLVL.

The rearrangement uses TRBV10-3 and TRBJ2-3; 10 nucleotides line up with TRBD2. The J segment lost 2 bases and the V segment lost 0 bases, leaving 5 bases of the junction unmatched. Germline values: CDR1 ENHRY, CDR2 SYGVKD. This CDR3 has 17 amino acids. DNA for the CDR3: TGTGCCATCAGTGAGTCCTTAGCGGGAGGTTACACAGATACGCAGTATTTT. It yields the protein CAISESLAGGYTDTQYF.

This clonotype was recorded at least ten times. The chain combines TRBV5-1 with TRBJ2-7; D is tentatively TRBD1 or TRBD2 (6 bases each). This CDR3 has 14 amino acids. Germline V gene data show CDR1 as SGHRS and CDR2 as YFSETQ. Between the trimmed V and J ends, which lost 3 bases and 3 bases, there was a span of 13 bases. The CDR3 DNA reads as TGCGCCAGCAGCTCACGGGGGCCTAACTACGAGCAGTACTTC. It encodes CASSSRGPNYEQYF.

This clonotype was recorded at least ten times. The chain links TRBV9 to TRBJ2-2; D remains ambiguous. The CDR3 is 20 residues long. V lost 0 bases and J 5 bases, leaving 26 bases between the germline ends. Per germline, CDR1 SGDLS and CDR2 YYNGEE. The DNA for the CDR3 is TGTGCCAGCAGCGTAGCTACGTCCACAGCAAGCTGGATGGAGACCGGGGAGCTGTTTTTT. Encoded protein: CASSVATSTASWMETGELFF.

This sequence joins TRBV6-1 and TRBJ1-1; possible D gene TRBD1, 5 bases. With 7 bases removed from V and 3 bases from J, the gap between germline ends came to 12 bases. The CDR3 has 13 amino acids. Germline V gene sequence: CDR1 MNHNS, CDR2 SASEGT. The CDR3 nucleotides read TGTGCCAGCATTCTAGACAGCTACACTGAAGCTTTCTTT. Amino acid sequence: CASILDSYTEAFF.

This clonotype occurred a few times. The chain couples TRBV25-1 to TRBJ2-5; D may correspond to TRBD1 or TRBD2 (5 bases each). CDR3 length: 16 residues. V was pared by 1 base and J by 4 bases, with 16 bases between. Germline CDR1 reads MGHDK; CDR2 reads SYGVNS. The CDR3 loop reads CASSELGVKGPETQYF. The CDR3 coding sequence is TGTGCCAGCAGTGAATTGGGGGTGAAGGGCCCAGAGACCCAGTACTTC.

This clonotype was observed many times. The chain is built from TRBV7-2 and TRBJ1-5; no clear D gene. The V and J ends lost 0 bases and 6 bases respectively, with 9 bases between them. Germline loops: CDR1 SGHTA, CDR2 FQGNSA. This CDR3 contains 14 residues. The CDR3 nucleotides are TGTGCCAGCAGCTTAGCGAGGTTGACTCAGCCCCAGCATTTT. Its translation: CASSLARLTQPQHF.

This sequence joins TRBV5-1 and TRBJ1-2; unclear D gene. Germline CDR1 and CDR2: SGHRS and YFSETQ. Between the trimmed V and J ends, which lost 5 bases and 4 bases, there was a span of 15 bases. This CDR3 contains 14 residues. CDR3 DNA sequence: TGCGCCAGCAGTCCGAGCGAACCGACCTATGGCTACACCTTC. Translating it yields CASSPSEPTYGYTF.

This clonotype was observed a few times. The chain is built from TRBV30 and TRBJ2-6, with D unresolved. CDR3 size: 11 residues. Trimming removed 7 bases from V and 9 bases from J, with 10 bases in between. Germline CDR1 reads GTSNPN; CDR2 reads SVGIG (reference sequence). The CDR3 DNA follows: TGTGCCTCCGACAACCTCAACGTCCTGACTTTC. Translating it yields CASDNLNVLTF.

This clonotype was seen more than once but under ten times. The rearrangement uses TRBV10-2 and TRBJ2-3; TRBD2 matches 8 bases. V gave up 0 bases and J gave up 4 bases; unmatched junction bases: 9. CDR3 length: 17 residues. The germline V gene encodes CDR1 WSHSY and CDR2 SAAADI. The CDR3 coding sequence is TGCGCCAGCAGTGAGTCGAGGGTTGCGGGAGGTGCAGATACGCAGTATTTT. Amino acid sequence: CASSESRVAGGADTQYF.

This clonotype was seen only a few times. This chain joins TRBV20-1 and TRBJ2-2; D remains unclear. This CDR3 has 11 amino acids. Germline CDR1 and CDR2: DFQATT and SNEGSKA (reference sequence). Trimming stripped 3 bases from V and 4 bases from J, with 3 bases between. Written as DNA, the CDR3 is TGCAGTGCTAGCGCCACCGGGGAGCTGTTTTTT. The encoded protein is CSASATGELFF.

This clonotype appeared a few times. This chain's CDR3 is CASGSGAYTDTQYF. The DNA for the CDR3 is TGTGCCAGCGGTTCGGGAGCATACACAGATACGCAGTATTTT. The chain recombines TRBV6-2 or TRBV6-3 with TRBJ2-3; possible D gene TRBD2, 6 bases. Trimming pared 8 bases from V and 2 bases from J, leaving 14 bases between. There are 14 residues in the CDR3. Germline assignment: CDR1 MNHEY and CDR2 SVGEGT.

This clonotype was seen many times. The V call is TRBV6-1, the J call TRBJ2-3; 8 nucleotides align to TRBD2. This CDR3 has 15 amino acids. After removal of 6 bases from V and 0 bases from J, the junction contained 5 bases not matched to a gene. From germline, CDR1 is MNHNS and CDR2 SASEGT. In DNA form, the CDR3 reads TGTGCCAGCAGGGAACTAGCGGCAAGCACAGATACGCAGTATTTT. As protein: CASRELAASTDTQYF.

This rearrangement joins TRBV12-3 or TRBV12-4 to TRBJ2-1; 16 nucleotides line up with TRBD2. V shed 11 bases, J shed 4 bases, and the junction held 17 bases outside the gene matches. This CDR3 is built from 19 residues. The chain's CDR3 is CAFCTGTGTSGGAYNEQFF. CDR3 DNA sequence: TGTGCCTTCTGCACGGGGACCGGGACTAGCGGGGGGGCTTACAATGAGCAGTTCTTC.

This clonotype showed up just a few times. The rearrangement uses TRBV28 and TRBJ2-5; D is perhaps TRBD1 or TRBD2 (5 bases each). Germline values: CDR1 MDHEN, CDR2 SYDVKM. Trimming left V 1 base short and J 5 bases short, with 11 bases between. This CDR3 comprises 14 residues. CDR3 sequence (DNA): TGTGCCAGCAGTTTATCATCGGGACGGGAGACCCAGTACTTC. Amino acid sequence: CASSLSSGRETQYF.

This chain links TRBV4-1 with TRBJ2-7; perhaps TRBD1 as D (6 bases). Deletions cut 3 bases from V and 7 bases from J, with 13 bases between. The CDR3 is 13 residues long. Per the germline V gene, CDR1 is MGHRA and CDR2 is YSYEKL. CDR3 in amino acids: CASSHPNRAEQYF. The CDR3 region has the DNA TGCGCCAGCAGCCACCCCAACAGGGCTGAGCAGTACTTC.

This clonotype was recorded at least ten times. The chain carries TRBV20-1 and TRBJ2-5; D tentatively fits TRBD1 or TRBD2 (5 bases each). The CDR3 has 13 amino acids. Per the germline V gene, CDR1 is DFQATT and CDR2 is SNEGSKA (reference sequence). V was trimmed by 5 bases and J by 3 bases, leaving 13 bases between them. CDR3 region: CSAGGRKKETQYF. The CDR3 bases are TGCAGTGCTGGGGGACGGAAAAAAGAGACCCAGTACTTC.

The chain uses TRBV5-5 and TRBJ2-2; 7 nucleotides line up with TRBD1. Germline V gene data show CDR1 as SGHKS and CDR2 as YYEKEE (reference sequence). There are 15 residues in the CDR3. With V trimmed by 0 bases and J by 4 bases, 3 bases remained unmatched. The CDR3 protein is CASSLEPGGTGELFF. DNA of the CDR3: TGTGCCAGCAGCTTGGAGCCAGGGGGCACCGGGGAGCTGTTTTTT. Full variable domain (missing parts from reference TRBV5-5 and TRBJ2-2): DAGVTQSPTHLIKTRGQQVTLRCSPISGHKSVSWYQQVLGQGPQFIFQYYEKEERGRGNFPDRFSARQFPNYSSELNVNALLLGDSALYLCASSLEPGGTGELFFGEGSRLTVL.

In this sample, this clonotype turned up many times. V gene TRBV5-1 combines with J gene TRBJ2-7, with D tentatively TRBD1 (6 bases). Germline CDR1 is SGHRS and CDR2 is YFSETQ. Trimming removed 5 bases from V and 3 bases from J, with 9 bases in between. The length of the CDR3 is 12 residues. The DNA of the CDR3 is TGCGCCAGCAGTAAGGACAGCTACGAGCAGTACTTC. Translated, it gives CASSKDSYEQYF.

The chain recombines TRBV4-1 with TRBJ2-1, with TRBD2 identical over 10 bases. Trimming took 2 bases from V and 10 from J; bases not matched to a gene: 8. From germline, CDR1 is MGHRA and CDR2 YSYEKL. CDR3 size: 15 residues. CDR3 coding DNA: TGCGCCAGCAGCCAACGCCTAGCGGGAGCCGAGGAGCAGTTCTTC. This codes for CASSQRLAGAEEQFF.

A few counts support this clonotype. The CDR3: CASSLGAHGEQYF. The DNA for the CDR3 is TGTGCCAGCAGCTTAGGAGCCCACGGCGAGCAGTACTTC. The J gene is TRBJ2-7, the V gene TRBV11-2; D uncertain. Germline V gene data show CDR1 as SGHAT and CDR2 as FQNNGV. The CDR3 totals 13 residues. The V gene lost 1 base and the J gene lost 6 bases, with 10 bases spanning the gap.

This clonotype came up a few times. V and J are TRBV20-1 and TRBJ2-7; TRBD2 matches 11 bases. This CDR3 has 16 amino acids. V shed 1 base and J 6 bases; nucleotides not matched to a gene: 11. CDR1 and CDR2 from the germline V gene are DFQATT and SNEGSKA (reference sequence). CDR3 nucleotides: TGCAGTGCTAGAGTTAGCGGGGGGGCCAAACCCGCCGAGCAGTACTTC. Residues: CSARVSGGAKPAEQYF.

This clonotype was detected a few times. V gene TRBV5-1 combines with J gene TRBJ2-3, with TRBD2 as a possible D gene (6 bases). The CDR3 consists of 14 residues. The germline V gene encodes CDR1 SGHRS and CDR2 YFSETQ. V lost 5 bases to trimming and J lost 4 bases, with 14 bases between them. The CDR3 nucleotides read TGCGCCAGCAGGATGACTAGTGGCGCAGATACGCAGTATTTT. Translated, it gives CASRMTSGADTQYF.

This clonotype appeared many times. This chain joins TRBV20-1 and TRBJ2-5, with 12 bases lining up with TRBD2. J was trimmed by 2 bases and V by 5 bases; bases with no gene match: 3. This CDR3 has 14 amino acids. CDR1 and CDR2 (germline): DFQATT, SNEGSKA (reference sequence). The CDR3 nucleotides are TGCAGTGCTGCCGGGACTAGCGGGCAAGAGACCCAGTACTTC. The encoded protein is CSAAGTSGQETQYF.

This clonotype was observed a few times. The J gene is TRBJ2-2, the V gene TRBV5-6, with 8 positions matching TRBD1. The V gene end was trimmed by 3 bases and the J gene end by 5 bases; junction bases not matched to a gene: 6. The CDR3 runs 15 residues. Germline loops: CDR1 SGHDT, CDR2 YYEEEE. CDR3 nucleotide sequence: TGTGCCAGCAGCTCGGGGGACAGGAGGACCGGGGAGCTGTTTTTT. It yields the protein CASSSGDRRTGELFF.